This is a list of T cell receptor beta chains from one sample in a study of T cell repertoires in cytomegalovirus infection. TCRdb processed the reads anew with MiXCR; each CDR3 protein has one entry. The sample carries 250,000 to 300,000 distinct CDR3 sequences, 22% recorded once. Their antigens are not known. Sequenced here: cultured PBMCs, sampled from culture after CMV antigen stimulation. All receptors come from a human donor in good health (CMV status not recorded). Some clones in this sample may be carry-over from other donors' samples. Each CDR3 is given with its conserved first and last residue. The order of the fields is clone size, J gene, D gene, V gene, CDR3 DNA, CDR3 protein. D genes are given only for firm matches. Clone size is not always given. Where it is, it says once, few, many or a class for expanded clones.

clone_size: .; j_call: TRBJ2-3; d_call: TRBD2; v_call: TRBV7-9; cdr3_nt: TGTGCCAGCGCAGGACTAGCGGGATTTAGCACAGATACGCAGTATTTT; cdr3_aa: CASAGLAGFSTDTQYF
clone_size: .; j_call: TRBJ2-3; d_call: .; v_call: TRBV6-2/TRBV6-3; cdr3_nt: TGTGCCAGCAGTTACCCGACAAGTGGGGCCTGGAATACAGATACGCAGTATTTT; cdr3_aa: CASSYPTSGAWNTDTQYF
clone_size: .; j_call: TRBJ2-3; d_call: .; v_call: TRBV5-1; cdr3_nt: TGCGCCAGCAGCCCGGGCAGGGCAAGCACAGATACGCAGTATTTT; cdr3_aa: CASSPGRASTDTQYF
clone_size: few; j_call: TRBJ2-3; d_call: .; v_call: TRBV18; cdr3_nt: TGTGCCAGCTCACCACCGGGGTCCCCCCTCGATACGCAGTATTTT; cdr3_aa: CASSPPGSPLDTQYF
clone_size: few; j_call: TRBJ2-3; d_call: .; v_call: TRBV4-1; cdr3_nt: TGCGCCAGCAGCCAGGGTGACATAGCTTCAGATACGCAGTATTTT; cdr3_aa: CASSQGDIASDTQYF
clone_size: few; j_call: TRBJ1-2; d_call: TRBD1; v_call: TRBV4-1; cdr3_nt: TGCGCCAGCAGCCGCATAACGCCGGGACAGGGGGCAATTGGCTACACCTTC; cdr3_aa: CASSRITPGQGAIGYTF
clone_size: few; j_call: TRBJ1-1; d_call: .; v_call: TRBV15; cdr3_nt: TGTGCCACCGGAACCGGGATGAACACTGAAGCTTTCTTT; cdr3_aa: CATGTGMNTEAFF
clone_size: few; j_call: TRBJ1-5; d_call: .; v_call: TRBV12-3/TRBV12-4; cdr3_nt: TGTGCCAGCAGTTTAGATTTCCGTCAGCCCCAGCATTTT; cdr3_aa: CASSLDFRQPQHF
clone_size: .; j_call: TRBJ2-7; d_call: .; v_call: TRBV7-9; cdr3_nt: TGTGCCAGCAGCCAGGGAGCCGGGAACGAGCAGTACTTC; cdr3_aa: CASSQGAGNEQYF
clone_size: .; j_call: TRBJ2-3; d_call: .; v_call: TRBV12-5; cdr3_nt: TGTGCTAGTGGTTTGGGGGTCAATAGCAACCCAGATACGCAGTATTTT; cdr3_aa: CASGLGVNSNPDTQYF
clone_size: .; j_call: TRBJ2-1; d_call: TRBD2; v_call: TRBV4-3; cdr3_nt: TGCGCCAGCAGCCAAGATCTTAGCGGGGGGTTGGGTGAGCAGTTCTTC; cdr3_aa: CASSQDLSGGLGEQFF
clone_size: .; j_call: TRBJ1-6; d_call: TRBD1; v_call: TRBV6-6; cdr3_nt: TGTGCCAGCAGTCAGAGACAGGGAGCTAATTCACCCCTCCACTTT; cdr3_aa: CASSQRQGANSPLHF
clone_size: few; j_call: TRBJ2-7; d_call: .; v_call: TRBV12-3/TRBV12-4; cdr3_nt: TGTGCCAGCAGTCCGGGCGGGACAAACTACGAGCAGTACTTC; cdr3_aa: CASSPGGTNYEQYF
clone_size: .; j_call: TRBJ1-6; d_call: TRBD1; v_call: TRBV19; cdr3_nt: TGTGCCAGTAGTATGGGGACAGGGAAATCACCCCTCCACTTT; cdr3_aa: CASSMGTGKSPLHF
clone_size: .; j_call: TRBJ2-1; d_call: TRBD2; v_call: TRBV27; cdr3_nt: TGTGCCAGCAGTACTACTAGCGGGTGGGGCTACAATGAGCAGTTCTTC; cdr3_aa: CASSTTSGWGYNEQFF
clone_size: few; j_call: TRBJ2-1; d_call: TRBD2; v_call: TRBV7-2; cdr3_nt: TGTGCCAGCAGCTTAGGCCGTAGAACTAGGACTAGCGGGATCCGCCCGAGCTCCTACAATGAGCAGTTCTTC; cdr3_aa: CASSLGRRTRTSGIRPSSYNEQFF
clone_size: many; j_call: TRBJ2-3; d_call: TRBD2; v_call: TRBV27; cdr3_nt: TGTGCCAGCAGCCTAAGAGGCGGGAGTACCGCAGATACGCAGTATTTT; cdr3_aa: CASSLRGGSTADTQYF
clone_size: .; j_call: TRBJ1-1; d_call: .; v_call: TRBV7-9; cdr3_nt: TGTGCCAGCAGCGAAGACCCGGGGACTGAAGCTTTCTTT; cdr3_aa: CASSEDPGTEAFF
clone_size: .; j_call: TRBJ2-5; d_call: TRBD1; v_call: TRBV6-2/TRBV6-3; cdr3_nt: TGTGCCAGCAGTTACTCTGTCGGCAGGGGGCCGGAAGAGACCCAGTACTTC; cdr3_aa: CASSYSVGRGPEETQYF
clone_size: .; j_call: TRBJ2-6; d_call: .; v_call: TRBV20-1; cdr3_nt: TGCAGTGCCCTAGGGTCTGGGGCCAACGTCCTGACTTTC; cdr3_aa: CSALGSGANVLTF
clone_size: .; j_call: TRBJ2-5; d_call: TRBD1; v_call: TRBV18; cdr3_nt: TGTACCAGCTCACCGACCAGGGGGCAAGAGACCCAGTACTTC; cdr3_aa: CTSSPTRGQETQYF
clone_size: .; j_call: TRBJ1-2; d_call: .; v_call: TRBV7-4; cdr3_nt: TGTGCCAGCACCCTAAAGGGGGGCAGCTATGGCTACACCTTC; cdr3_aa: CASTLKGGSYGYTF
clone_size: many; j_call: TRBJ1-1; d_call: .; v_call: TRBV12-5; cdr3_nt: TGTGCTAGTGGTCTTGGGACGGCGAACACTGAAGCTTTCTTT; cdr3_aa: CASGLGTANTEAFF
clone_size: few; j_call: TRBJ1-1; d_call: TRBD1; v_call: TRBV14; cdr3_nt: TGTGCCAGCAGCCAAGTGGGCAGGGGGCAGACTGAAGCTTTCTTT; cdr3_aa: CASSQVGRGQTEAFF
clone_size: .; j_call: TRBJ2-3; d_call: .; v_call: TRBV18; cdr3_nt: TGTGCCAGCTCACCATCCGGTACGCAGTATTTT; cdr3_aa: CASSPSGTQYF
clone_size: .; j_call: TRBJ2-1; d_call: .; v_call: TRBV28; cdr3_nt: TGTGCCAGCAGTTCTCGGGACTTACTTGAGGAGCAGTTCTTC; cdr3_aa: CASSSRDLLEEQFF